The entry that follows covers one TCR beta chain sequence. Its antigen is unknown. It has no much larger one-base neighbor in the sample; base qualities were not kept. Each collaborating institution followed its own protocols to collect whole blood in K2EDTA tubes. For TCRbeta analysis, collaborators shipped samples in one of three forms: frozen whole blood, isolated PBMCs, or DNA extracted from either of those sample types. The germline V gene specifies SGHTA as CDR1 and FQGTGA as CDR2. Trimming leaves V shorter by 5 bases and J shorter by 6 bases, with the junction holding 7 bases beyond the gene matches. The CDR3 covers 14 residues, taking in both the cysteine and the phenylalanine. The sequence is cut down to CDR3 DNA, 42 bases in frame from base 1. This sample stems from a study of blood T cell repertoires in COVID-19 (dated by TCRdb to about 2020). Regarding the complete study: Collaborator samples came from the United States, Italy and Spain and covered acute and convalescent phases of COVID-19. Where available, HLA class I and class II types were obtained from metadata supplied by the sample provider rather than from assay-based typing. The dataset comprised deeply sampled blood TCRbeta repertoires from subjects exposed to, actively infected with, or recovered from COVID-19. The samples were drawn from the first 160 participants of the ongoing ImmuneRACE study and from some 1,300 subjects provided by 6 global collaborators. The prospective study material was composed of cDNA or gDNA derived from T cells, B-cell-depleted T cells, or PBMCs. Sample metadata almost always included a de-identified subject ID, COVID-19 status, age in years and sex. The repertoires were made available in a free public database intended to serve as a resource for research on the immune response to SARS-CoV-2.

The immunoSEQ Assay, a bias-controlled multiplex PCR, was used to amplify TCRbeta CDR3 regions from genomic DNA. The study's processing was this. The number of nucleated cells in each sample was estimated from the amplification of reference gene primers within the assay. To quantify the absolute abundance of each unique TCRbeta CDR3 rearrangement, sequence reads were collapsed and filtered. For each sample, productive Simpson clonality was calculated by taking the square root of Simpson's diversity index across productive rearrangements. TCRdb re-hosts the immuneACCESS table, in-frame sequences only. Its copies lack some clones; in the studies checked, an unresolved V gene accounts for under half of them, and the cause for the rest is not known. The V and J calls and clone size were taken over from that table, and D and trimming were inferred from the DNA. For this sample the table gives about 110,000 clones, of which 80% to 95% were detected only once. The ten largest clones take up under 1.5% of the sample.

Here is what the overall study found, with its caveats: Clinical and demographic metadata were provided uncurated, with the amount varying by source and participant.

Sequencing input: peripheral blood. The TCR was taken from a woman aged 25 to 39 with acute or convalescent COVID-19. This chain is built from TRBV7-3 and TRBJ2-3; the junction holds 8 bases that match TRBD2. Read as DNA, the sequence is TGTGCCAGCAGCCTCCGAGAGCGGGAGGATACGCAGTATTTT. Translation gives CASSLREREDTQYF.